This T cell receptor beta chain came from a study of OX40 agonist ivuxolimab in advanced cancers. In terms of the full investigation: Ivuxolimab was an agonistic, fully human IgG2 monoclonal antibody directed against OX40 (CD134), a costimulatory receptor. Intravenous ivuxolimab was administered to patients every 2 weeks at six dose levels: 0.01, 0.1, 0.3, 1.5, 3 and 10 mg/kg. Of the approximately 50 dose-escalation patients, hepatocellular carcinoma was present in about 20, melanoma in approximately 15, renal cell carcinoma in 9 and head and neck cancer in 9. The dose-escalation cohort was about 83% male with a mean age of roughly 62 years, ranging from roughly 23 to 80. Prior anti-PD-1, anti-PD-L1 or anti-CTLA-4 therapy was permitted, and checkpoint inhibitors had been received by about 37% of dose-escalation patients. Partial responses were achieved by three dose-escalation patients, of whom one had hepatocellular carcinoma and two had cutaneous melanoma. Peripheral TCRbeta sequencing was intended to test whether TCR sequence diversity was altered and clonal T-cell expansion was caused by ivuxolimab. The paper reports the monotherapy dose-escalation portion (N = 52 patients) of the phase I ivuxolimab trial.

Points the paper makes about the study in general: On average, CD8+ T cells showed more expanded clones than CD4+ T cells after ivuxolimab. In partial responders in the 0.1-3.0 mg/kg groups, normalized peripheral clonal expansion was found to be among the lowest, especially among CD8+ T cells. Antigen specificity was not determined for the clonally expanded peripheral T cells. At doses from 0.1 to 3.0 mg/kg, clonal expansion was seen in both CD4+ and CD8+ blood T cells between baseline and week 6. Low levels of normalized T-cell clonal expansion were also shown by some nonresponding patients.

For sequencing of the TCRbeta CDR3 region, genomic DNA was extracted from the sorted cells. The immunoSEQ Assay was used to sequence the TCRbeta CDR3 regions. TCRdb stores this immuneACCESS table with in-frame sequences only. Part of the clones is absent; in the studies checked, under half of the shortfall reflects unresolved V genes, and no reason is known for the rest. This sample has some 55,000 clones in its table, and more than 75% of those were observed once. Roughly 4.5% of the sample goes to the ten largest clones. The trial excluded patients who had a history of autoimmune disease or who were on systemic immunosuppression. In every dose cohort, peripheral blood was drawn for TCR sequencing at baseline, cycle 4 day 1, and cycle 7 day 1. The samples were drawn from a first-in-human, open-label, multicenter phase I dose-escalation trial of ivuxolimab. Adults with locally advanced or metastatic melanoma, renal cell, hepatocellular, or head and neck squamous cell carcinoma were enrolled in the trial. Before TCR sequencing, CD4+ T cells and CD8+ T cells from peripheral blood were sorted into separate populations.

For this clone: The clone's antigen remains unknown. Qualities for individual bases were not recorded, and no much larger clone is one base off.

The sequencing here drew on CD4+ or CD8+ T cells sorted from blood, taken in a trial of the OX40 agonist ivuxolimab. The TCR sequence derives from an adult with an advanced solid tumor such as melanoma, head and neck, liver or kidney cancer.

This receptor carries the CDR3 CAISPRGTEAFF. The DNA sequence is as follows: TGTGCCATCAGCCCCCGGGGCACTGAAGCTTTCTTT. The chain was built from TRBV10-3 and TRBJ1-1; the D gene is unclear. V is reduced by 6 bases and J by 4 bases, leaving a spacing of 9 bases between them. CDR1 and CDR2, looked up from the germline V gene, are ENHRY and SYGVKD. The CDR3 has 12 amino acids, counting the end cysteine and phenylalanine. The CDR3 DNA has 36 bases and is translated from base 1.